Listed below are T cell receptor beta chains from one sample, sequenced in a study of shared T cell receptors in the human thymus. TCRdb's copy holds only in-frame clones and misses some; the assay was immunoSEQ multiplex PCR. The sample gives about 610,000 clones, roughly 90% of which show up once; roughly 0.0097% is in the top ten. These data were likewise used in another study, on human thymus T cells.

Source material: thymocytes. These receptors came from a boy in the first two years of life with a congenital heart defect. CDR3s include the opening cysteine and the closing phenylalanine or tryptophan. The order of the fields is V gene, J gene, CDR3 protein.

TRBV20-1	TRBJ1-2	CSASAGAGYTF
TRBV30	TRBJ2-7	CAWRRREAGGWPYEQYF
TRBV7-2	TRBJ2-3	CASSPKRVMSTDTQYF
TRBV7-9	TRBJ2-1	CASSGSPYNEQFF
TRBV7-8	TRBJ2-7	CASSRAWGGLEKMVHEQYF
TRBV7-9	TRBJ2-2	CASSSWTSGNTGELFF
TRBV5-1	TRBJ1-1	CASSLIDRVNTEAFF
TRBV4-3	TRBJ1-2	CASSRDRIDYGYTF
TRBV5-6	TRBJ1-4	CASSLTGEKLFF
TRBV28	TRBJ2-5	CASSSPSLAGTQYF
TRBV4-1	TRBJ2-1	CASSQERGTSHNEQFF
TRBV27	TRBJ2-7	CASITSASGGRSEQYF
TRBV11-2	TRBJ2-1	CASSLRDNEQFF
TRBV27	TRBJ2-1	CASSLGGTLNEQFF
TRBV7-9	TRBJ1-2	CASSFTTGEGYTF
TRBV2	TRBJ1-2	CASRNRVPNYGYTF
TRBV15	TRBJ2-6	CATSRLPRGPDSGANVLTF
TRBV28	TRBJ2-7	CASSLNDKWYEQYF
TRBV5-4	TRBJ2-7	CASSLGTGNYEQYF
TRBV14	TRBJ2-1	CATGRAGGSYNEQFF
TRBV27	TRBJ2-1	CASSLVAGVLNEQFF
TRBV20-1	TRBJ1-2	CSAKTGDGYTF
TRBV14	TRBJ2-7	CASSQGYSYEQYF
TRBV23-1	TRBJ1-1	CASSPGVVGNTEAFF
TRBV7-9	TRBJ2-1	CASSSRQGGRVHEQFF
TRBV11-2	TRBJ1-2	CASSLTSGTGTYGYTF
TRBV6-5	TRBJ2-3	CASSYIRSGGQDTQYF
TRBV7-9	TRBJ2-1	CASSPAQGGREQFF
TRBV9	TRBJ2-7	CASSASGRGYEQYF
TRBV28	TRBJ2-7	CASSFRAGVCEQYF
TRBV7-9	TRBJ2-5	CASTRFRKQRIDQETQYF
TRBV7-9	TRBJ1-4	CASSYPRAGRNNEKLFF
TRBV4-3	TRBJ2-1	CASSQGYRASGTNEQFF
TRBV5-1	TRBJ2-5	CASSWGPGQGKETQYF
TRBV14	TRBJ2-3	CASSARTSGERTDTQYF
TRBV14	TRBJ2-1	CASSPHPDEQFF
TRBV2	TRBJ1-5	CASSRGRNQPQHF
TRBV20-1	TRBJ2-5	CSATTTGTQYF
TRBV5-4	TRBJ1-3	CASSGGGTSLSGNTIYF
TRBV11-2	TRBJ2-4	CATSPGGAAKNIQYF
TRBV4-3	TRBJ2-7	CASSQDYHSGGADYYEQYF
TRBV28	TRBJ2-1	CASTQVLRNEQFF
TRBV28	TRBJ2-5	CASSLASGSRETQYF
TRBV5-1	TRBJ2-7	CASSSNLTTSVQRYEQYF
TRBV6-5	TRBJ2-5	CASSCPGEGQETQYF
TRBV7-6	TRBJ2-3	CASSLARGTPLTDTQYF
TRBV4-3	TRBJ2-4	CASSQAPRKREGRLAKNIQYF
TRBV27	TRBJ2-7	CASSFGQGAGEQYF
TRBV5-6	TRBJ2-1	CASSLGGETSGIRDNEQFF
TRBV19	TRBJ1-5	CASKRDRLYSNQPQHF
TRBV27	TRBJ2-1	CASREQGLAGDDEQFF
TRBV7-2	TRBJ2-1	CASSLEQGRDNEQFF